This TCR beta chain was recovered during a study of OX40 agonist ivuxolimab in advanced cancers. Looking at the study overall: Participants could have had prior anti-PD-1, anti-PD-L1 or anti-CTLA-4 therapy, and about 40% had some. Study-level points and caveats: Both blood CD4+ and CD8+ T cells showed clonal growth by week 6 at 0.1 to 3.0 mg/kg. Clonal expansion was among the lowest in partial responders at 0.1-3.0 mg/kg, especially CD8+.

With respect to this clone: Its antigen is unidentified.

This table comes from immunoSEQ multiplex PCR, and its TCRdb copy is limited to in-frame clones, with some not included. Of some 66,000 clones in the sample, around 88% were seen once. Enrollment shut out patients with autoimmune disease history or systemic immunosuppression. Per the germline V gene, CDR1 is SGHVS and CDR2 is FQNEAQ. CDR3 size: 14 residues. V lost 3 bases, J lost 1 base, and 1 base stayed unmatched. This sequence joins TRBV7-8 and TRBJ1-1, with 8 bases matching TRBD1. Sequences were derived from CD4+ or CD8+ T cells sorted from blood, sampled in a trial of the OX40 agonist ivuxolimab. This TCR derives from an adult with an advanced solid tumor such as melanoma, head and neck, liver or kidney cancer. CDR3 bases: TGTGCCAGCAGCTTTGGGACAGGGAACACTGAAGCTTTCTTT. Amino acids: CASSFGTGNTEAFF.